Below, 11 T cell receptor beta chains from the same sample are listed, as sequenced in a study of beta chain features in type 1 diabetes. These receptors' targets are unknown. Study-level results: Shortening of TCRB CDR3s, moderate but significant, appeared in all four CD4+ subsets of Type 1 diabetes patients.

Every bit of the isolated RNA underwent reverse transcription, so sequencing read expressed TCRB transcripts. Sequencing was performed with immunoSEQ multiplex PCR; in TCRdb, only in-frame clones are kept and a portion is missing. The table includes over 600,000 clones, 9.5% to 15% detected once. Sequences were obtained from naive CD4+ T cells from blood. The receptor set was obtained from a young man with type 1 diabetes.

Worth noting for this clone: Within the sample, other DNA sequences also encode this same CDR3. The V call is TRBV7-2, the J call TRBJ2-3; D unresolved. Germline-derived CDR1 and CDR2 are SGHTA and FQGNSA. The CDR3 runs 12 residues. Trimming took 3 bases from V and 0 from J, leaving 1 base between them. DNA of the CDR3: TGTGCCAGCAGCTTGAGCACAGATACGCAGTATTTT. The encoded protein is CASSLSTDTQYF.

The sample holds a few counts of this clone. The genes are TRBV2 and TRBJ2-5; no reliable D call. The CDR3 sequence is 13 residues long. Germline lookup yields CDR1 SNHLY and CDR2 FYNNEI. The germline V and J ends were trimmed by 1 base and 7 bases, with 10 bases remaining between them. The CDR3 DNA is TGTGCCAGCAGTGAAGGCGAGATGCGGACCCAGTACTTC. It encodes CASSEGEMRTQYF. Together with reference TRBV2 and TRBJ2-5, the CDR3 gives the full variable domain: EPEVTQTPSHQVTQMGQEVILRCVPISNHLYFYWYRQILGQKVEFLVSFYNNEISEKSEIFDDQFSVERPDGSNFTLKIRSTKLEDSAMYFCASSEGEMRTQYFGPGTRLLVL.

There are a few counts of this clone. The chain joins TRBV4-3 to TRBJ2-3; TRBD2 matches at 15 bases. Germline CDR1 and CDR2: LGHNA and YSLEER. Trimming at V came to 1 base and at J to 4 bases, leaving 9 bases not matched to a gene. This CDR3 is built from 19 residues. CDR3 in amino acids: CASSQATSGTSGGSDTQYF. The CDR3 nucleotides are TGCGCCAGCAGCCAAGCCACTTCCGGGACTAGCGGGGGGTCAGATACGCAGTATTTT.

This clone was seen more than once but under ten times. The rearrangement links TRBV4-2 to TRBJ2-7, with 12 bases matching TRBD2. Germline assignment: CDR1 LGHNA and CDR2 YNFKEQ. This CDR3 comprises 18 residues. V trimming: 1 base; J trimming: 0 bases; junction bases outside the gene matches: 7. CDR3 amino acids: CASSQARTSGVASYEQYF. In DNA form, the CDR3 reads TGTGCCAGCAGCCAAGCAAGGACTAGCGGGGTGGCCTCCTACGAGCAGTACTTC.

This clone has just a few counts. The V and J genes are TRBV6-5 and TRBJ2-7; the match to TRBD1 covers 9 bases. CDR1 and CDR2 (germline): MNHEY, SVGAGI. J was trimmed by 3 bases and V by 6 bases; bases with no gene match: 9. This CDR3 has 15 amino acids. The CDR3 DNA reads TGTGCCAGCAGCAAATCCGGGACAGGGCGCTACGAGCAGTACTTC. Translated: CASSKSGTGRYEQYF.

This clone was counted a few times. Here the CDR3 reads CASSLSSGGHTGELFF. The CDR3 region has the DNA TGTGCCAGCAGCTTATCTAGCGGGGGGCACACCGGGGAGCTGTTTTTT. V gene TRBV7-2 combines with J gene TRBJ2-2, with 11 bases lining up with TRBD2. The CDR3 has 16 residues. CDR1 and CDR2 (germline): SGHTA, FQGNSA. The V and J ends lost 2 bases and 3 bases, in that order; junction bases with no gene match: 2.

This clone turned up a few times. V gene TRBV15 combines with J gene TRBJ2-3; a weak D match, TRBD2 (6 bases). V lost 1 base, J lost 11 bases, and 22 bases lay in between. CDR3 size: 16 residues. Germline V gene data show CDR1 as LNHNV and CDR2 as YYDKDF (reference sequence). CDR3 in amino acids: CATSRVTSSPRKGQYF. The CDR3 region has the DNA TGTGCCACCAGCAGAGTTACTAGCAGCCCACGTAAGGGGCAGTATTTT. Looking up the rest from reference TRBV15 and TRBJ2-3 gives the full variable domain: DAMVIQNPRYQVTQFGKPVTLSCSQTLNHNVMYWYQQKSSQAPKLLFHYYDKDFNNEADTPDNFQSRRPNTSFCFLDIRSPGLGDTAMYLCATSRVTSSPRKGQYFGPGTRLTVL.

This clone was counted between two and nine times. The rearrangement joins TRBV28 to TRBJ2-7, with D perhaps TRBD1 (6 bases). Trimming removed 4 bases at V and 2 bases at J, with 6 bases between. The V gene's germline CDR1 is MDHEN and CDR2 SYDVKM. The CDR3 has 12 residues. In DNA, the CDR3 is TGTGCCAGCAGTTCAGGGGCCTACGAGCAGTACTTC. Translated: CASSSGAYEQYF.

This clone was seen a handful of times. The CDR3 sequence is CASSEYGSSSTNEKLFF. CDR3 nucleotides: TGTGCCAGCAGTGAATATGGGAGCAGTTCTACTAATGAAAAACTGTTTTTT. The V and J genes are TRBV25-1 and TRBJ1-4; no clear D gene. V lost 0 bases, J lost 2 bases, and 13 bases lay in between. From germline, CDR1 is MGHDK and CDR2 SYGVNS. CDR3 length equals 17 residues.

This CDR3 reads CASSPSSGDTQYF. The CDR3 DNA reads as TGCGCCAGCAGCCCCTCCAGTGGAGATACGCAGTATTTT. The V and J genes are TRBV4-3 and TRBJ2-3, with D unclear. The CDR3 consists of 13 residues. Germline values: CDR1 LGHNA, CDR2 YSLEER. V lost 4 bases and J 5 bases, leaving 10 bases between the germline ends.

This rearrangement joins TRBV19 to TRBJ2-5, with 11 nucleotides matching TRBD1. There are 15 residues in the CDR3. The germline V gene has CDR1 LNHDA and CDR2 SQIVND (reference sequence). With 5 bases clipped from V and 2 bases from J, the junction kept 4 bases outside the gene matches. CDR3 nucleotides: TGTGCCAGTAGTGGACAGGGGGCCCAACAAGAGACCCAGTACTTC. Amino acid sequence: CASSGQGAQQETQYF.